Listed here are 3 T cell receptor delta chains from one sample, sequenced in a study of gamma-delta chains in newborns, infants, children. TCRdb reanalysed the reads with CATT. The sample has approximately 5,400 delta-chain clones, approximately 17% seen once. Sequenced material: blood. The receptors were gathered from a child who was a newborn, infant or young child, either healthy, febrile or measles-vaccinated (not recorded which).

This clone has more than one count but fewer than ten. This sequence joins TRDV2 and TRDJ1; tentatively, D is TRDD3 (6 bases). Germline V gene sequence: CDR1 GEAIGNYY, CDR2 EKD. There are 17 residues in the CDR3. V lost 0 bases to trimming and J lost 0 bases, with 16 bases between them. The chain's CDR3 is CACDTLGPSSYTDKLIF. The CDR3, as DNA: TGTGCCTGTGACACCCTGGGGCCCAGCTCGTACACCGATAAACTCATCTTT.

This clone was counted a few times. Being one base from a much bigger clone, this may be a read error. The sample contains more than one DNA sequence encoding this CDR3. J is TRDJ1 and V is TRDV2, with 7 bases fitting TRDD3. V was pared by 7 bases and J by 5 bases, with 9 bases of the junction left unmatched. The CDR3 length is 13 residues. The germline V gene encodes CDR1 GEAIGNYY and CDR2 EKD. The DNA for the CDR3 is TGTGCCTGCGACGCCTTACTGGGGGATAAACTCATCTTT. Amino acids: CACDALLGDKLIF.

A few counts support this clone. The chain uses TRDV2 and TRDJ1, with a weak D call TRDD3 (5 bases). V lost 0 bases to trimming and J lost 1 base, with 14 bases between them. The CDR3 sequence is 16 residues long. Germline V lookup: CDR1 GEAIGNYY, CDR2 EKD. This CDR3 is CACDTGFGDTTDKLIF. In nucleotides, the CDR3 is TGTGCCTGTGACACCGGGTTTGGGGACACCACCGATAAACTCATCTTT.